Listed below are T cell receptor beta chains from one sample, sequenced in a study of cytomegalovirus exposure and HLA in healthy donors. The table came from immunoSEQ multiplex PCR; TCRdb's copy has only in-frame clones and leaves some out. The table shows over 100,000 clones, with approximately 77% occurring only once. Sequencing was done on a sample of PBMCs. The receptors shown here come from a male donor in good health and CMV-seropositive. The conserved cysteine and the conserved F or W are not part of the CDR3 here. A D gene is named only where the DNA matches it firmly.

V gene: TRBV7-3; J gene: TRBJ2-6; D gene: TRBD2; CDR3 protein: ASSSGLASGANVLT
V gene: TRBV7-2; J gene: TRBJ2-7; D gene: TRBD1; CDR3 protein: ASSFRGQTFYEQY
V gene: TRBV7-2; J gene: TRBJ1-2; D gene: -; CDR3 protein: ASSFDSNYGYT
V gene: TRBV7-8; J gene: TRBJ2-2; D gene: -; CDR3 protein: ASSLGLANTGELF
V gene: TRBV5-4; J gene: TRBJ1-2; D gene: TRBD1; CDR3 protein: ASSFRTGQTVYGYT
V gene: TRBV18; J gene: TRBJ2-1; D gene: TRBD2; CDR3 protein: ASSHTGGGHNEQF
V gene: TRBV6-1; J gene: TRBJ1-3; D gene: -; CDR3 protein: ASYPDRTSGNTIY
V gene: TRBV7-8; J gene: TRBJ1-1; D gene: -; CDR3 protein: ASSLQSNTEAF
V gene: TRBV13; J gene: TRBJ2-7; D gene: -; CDR3 protein: ASSTGSSYEQY
V gene: TRBV6-6; J gene: TRBJ1-1; D gene: -; CDR3 protein: ASSDPGNTEAF
V gene: TRBV5-1; J gene: TRBJ2-1; D gene: TRBD2; CDR3 protein: ASSLGTSGRSYNEQF
V gene: TRBV6-1; J gene: TRBJ2-7; D gene: -; CDR3 protein: ASSGQTRGEQY
V gene: TRBV2; J gene: TRBJ2-7; D gene: -; CDR3 protein: ASNPVSGGASSYEQY
V gene: TRBV6-1; J gene: TRBJ2-3; D gene: TRBD2; CDR3 protein: ASSEGVAGISTDTQY
V gene: TRBV5-1; J gene: TRBJ2-6; D gene: -; CDR3 protein: ASSLVRDTSSGANGLT
V gene: TRBV5-1; J gene: TRBJ1-2; D gene: TRBD1; CDR3 protein: ASSLIPGQEQFYGYT
V gene: TRBV2; J gene: TRBJ1-5; D gene: TRBD1; CDR3 protein: ASSDPLPGQATFSNQPQH
V gene: TRBV4-2; J gene: TRBJ2-2; D gene: -; CDR3 protein: ASSQEAANTGELF
V gene: TRBV28; J gene: TRBJ1-1; D gene: -; CDR3 protein: ASSLGTLIRGAF
V gene: TRBV7-8; J gene: TRBJ2-4; D gene: -; CDR3 protein: ASSPGAKNIQY
V gene: TRBV28; J gene: TRBJ2-2; D gene: -; CDR3 protein: ASTEGPRTGELF
V gene: TRBV19; J gene: TRBJ2-5; D gene: TRBD1; CDR3 protein: ASSSQTGEETQY
V gene: TRBV28; J gene: -; D gene: -; CDR3 protein: SSGASGSYEQY
V gene: TRBV11-1; J gene: TRBJ1-2; D gene: -; CDR3 protein: ASSAGQFYGYT
V gene: TRBV27; J gene: TRBJ2-2; D gene: -; CDR3 protein: ASTQTGAGLALTGELF
V gene: TRBV28; J gene: TRBJ1-2; D gene: -; CDR3 protein: ASKAGGGVYGYT
V gene: TRBV19; J gene: TRBJ2-5; D gene: TRBD1; CDR3 protein: ASSIGGQLQETQY
V gene: TRBV5-6; J gene: TRBJ2-1; D gene: TRBD1; CDR3 protein: ASSFGTGGGLNEQF
V gene: TRBV6-5; J gene: TRBJ2-7; D gene: TRBD1; CDR3 protein: TSSRDRAYEQY
V gene: TRBV19; J gene: TRBJ2-2; D gene: -; CDR3 protein: ASSIEAGQATGELF
V gene: TRBV6-1; J gene: TRBJ2-5; D gene: TRBD2; CDR3 protein: ASSGGGLAGGRTQY
V gene: TRBV28; J gene: TRBJ2-5; D gene: TRBD1; CDR3 protein: ASSPLGTARQETQY
V gene: TRBV18; J gene: TRBJ2-7; D gene: TRBD2; CDR3 protein: ASSPPPGGSYEQY
V gene: TRBV7-9; J gene: TRBJ2-4; D gene: -; CDR3 protein: ASSSPGQGWTKNIQY
V gene: TRBV9; J gene: TRBJ1-4; D gene: TRBD1; CDR3 protein: ASSVRTGVGEKLF
V gene: TRBV7-9; J gene: TRBJ2-1; D gene: -; CDR3 protein: ASSLATRMSAQF
V gene: TRBV7-2; J gene: TRBJ2-7; D gene: -; CDR3 protein: ASSLETGLSYEQY
V gene: TRBV7-8; J gene: TRBJ2-7; D gene: TRBD2; CDR3 protein: ASSLVRGGQPTSGSRYEQY
V gene: TRBV28; J gene: TRBJ2-7; D gene: -; CDR3 protein: ASTADSTYEQY
V gene: TRBV2; J gene: TRBJ2-3; D gene: TRBD1; CDR3 protein: ASSENRGTDTQY
V gene: TRBV28; J gene: TRBJ1-2; D gene: -; CDR3 protein: ASSSQPRAGGYT
V gene: TRBV28; J gene: TRBJ1-1; D gene: TRBD1; CDR3 protein: ASSRTGDNTEAF
V gene: TRBV6-5; J gene: TRBJ2-7; D gene: -; CDR3 protein: ASSYSRGRRRYEQY
V gene: TRBV6-1; J gene: TRBJ1-5; D gene: TRBD1; CDR3 protein: ASSTGVWNQPQH
V gene: TRBV10-3; J gene: TRBJ1-2; D gene: TRBD1; CDR3 protein: AISRQGYVYGYT
V gene: TRBV11-2; J gene: TRBJ1-4; D gene: TRBD1; CDR3 protein: ASSIRTGVTEKLF
V gene: TRBV14; J gene: TRBJ1-1; D gene: -; CDR3 protein: ASSVQEDTEAF
V gene: TRBV18; J gene: TRBJ2-5; D gene: TRBD1; CDR3 protein: ASSQKGAVWETQY
V gene: TRBV7-2; J gene: TRBJ2-7; D gene: TRBD1; CDR3 protein: ASSFRDRGYEQY
V gene: TRBV9; J gene: TRBJ1-2; D gene: -; CDR3 protein: ASSRANYGYT
V gene: TRBV4-2; J gene: TRBJ2-3; D gene: TRBD2; CDR3 protein: ASSQALVAGEWGTDTQY
V gene: TRBV5-1; J gene: TRBJ1-4; D gene: TRBD1; CDR3 protein: ASSLGTGGEKLF